The present T cell receptor (beta chain) was sequenced within a study of cytomegalovirus exposure and HLA in healthy donors. In regard to this clone: The antigen is unknown.

The PCR had 60 Vbeta and 13 Jbeta primers. The repertoire was sequenced with immunoSEQ multiplex PCR; TCRdb's copy has only in-frame clones and lacks some. The sample shows under 120,000 clones, 50% to 70% of them seen only once. Study-wide results and caveats: It was only CMV serostatus that was available as immune exposure information. When a later analysis was performed, an Asian-associated ancestry cluster reportedly had fewer N-insertions than the roughly 700-donor mean. A few chains tied to CMV proved CMV antigen-specific in vitro.

V was pared by 8 bases and J by 1 base, with 4 bases of the junction left unmatched. Germline values: CDR1 KGHSH, CDR2 LQKENI. The CDR3 is 13 amino acids. The chain joins TRBV18 to TRBJ2-5; 7 positions agree with TRBD1. The source of this sequence is a man aged 25 to 45 in good health and CMV-seropositive. Sequencing was carried out using PBMCs. The CDR3 sequence is CASRDRGQETQYF. CDR3 DNA sequence: TGTGCCAGCCGGGACAGAGGCCAAGAGACCCAGTACTTC.